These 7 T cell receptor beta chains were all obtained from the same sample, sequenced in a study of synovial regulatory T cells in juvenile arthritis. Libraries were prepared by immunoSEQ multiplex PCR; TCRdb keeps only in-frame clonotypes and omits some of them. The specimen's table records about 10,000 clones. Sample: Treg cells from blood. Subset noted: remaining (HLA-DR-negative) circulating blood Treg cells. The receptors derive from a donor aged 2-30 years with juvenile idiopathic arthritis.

CDR3 sequence: CATSRTGGSGNTIYF. The gene calls are TRBV7-2 and TRBJ1-3; as DNA is missing, the TRBD1 call by TCRdb cannot be tested. The CDR3 runs 15 residues. No DNA was logged. The germline V gene has CDR1 SGHTA and CDR2 FQGNSA.

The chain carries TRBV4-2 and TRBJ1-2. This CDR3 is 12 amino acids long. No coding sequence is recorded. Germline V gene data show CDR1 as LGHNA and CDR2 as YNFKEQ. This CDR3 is CASSQDRSGYTF.

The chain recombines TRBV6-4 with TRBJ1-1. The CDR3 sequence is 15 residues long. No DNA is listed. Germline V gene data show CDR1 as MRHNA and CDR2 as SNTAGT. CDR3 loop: CASSDSVRRNTEAFF.

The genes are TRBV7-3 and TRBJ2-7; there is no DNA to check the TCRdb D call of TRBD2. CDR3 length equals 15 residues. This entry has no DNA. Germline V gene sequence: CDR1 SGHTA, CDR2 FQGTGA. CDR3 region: CASSLVPAGRYEQYF. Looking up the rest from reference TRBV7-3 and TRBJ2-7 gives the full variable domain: GAGVSQTPSNKVTEKGKYVELRCDPISGHTALYWYRQSLGQGPEFLIYFQGTGAADDSGLPNDRFFAVRPEGSVSTLKIQRTERGDSAVYLCASSLVPAGRYEQYFGPGTRLTVT.

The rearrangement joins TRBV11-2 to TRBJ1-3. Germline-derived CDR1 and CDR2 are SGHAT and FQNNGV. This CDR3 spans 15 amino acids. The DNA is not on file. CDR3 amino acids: CASSPDGFSGNTIYF.

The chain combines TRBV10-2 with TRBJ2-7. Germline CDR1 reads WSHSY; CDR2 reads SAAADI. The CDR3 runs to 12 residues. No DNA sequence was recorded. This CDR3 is CASSVGIYEQYF.

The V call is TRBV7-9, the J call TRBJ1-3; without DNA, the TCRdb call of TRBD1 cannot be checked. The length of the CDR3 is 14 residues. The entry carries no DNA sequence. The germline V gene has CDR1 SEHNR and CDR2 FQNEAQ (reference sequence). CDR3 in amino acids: CASSPGQSVNTIYF.